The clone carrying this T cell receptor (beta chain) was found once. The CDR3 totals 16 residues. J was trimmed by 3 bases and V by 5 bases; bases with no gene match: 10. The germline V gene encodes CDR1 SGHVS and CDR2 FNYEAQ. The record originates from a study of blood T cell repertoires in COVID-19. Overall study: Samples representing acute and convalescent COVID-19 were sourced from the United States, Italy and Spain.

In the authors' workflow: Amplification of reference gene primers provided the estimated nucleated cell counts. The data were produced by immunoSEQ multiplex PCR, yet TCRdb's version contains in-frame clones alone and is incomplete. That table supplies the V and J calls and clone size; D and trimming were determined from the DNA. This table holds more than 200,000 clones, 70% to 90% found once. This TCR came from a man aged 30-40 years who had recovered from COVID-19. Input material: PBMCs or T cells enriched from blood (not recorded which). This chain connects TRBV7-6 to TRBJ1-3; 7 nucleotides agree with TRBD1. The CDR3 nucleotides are TGTGCCAGCAGCCCCCGACAGGGAGTGAGTGGAAACACCATATATTTT. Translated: CASSPRQGVSGNTIYF. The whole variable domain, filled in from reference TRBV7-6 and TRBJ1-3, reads GAGVSQSPRYKVTKRGQDVALRCDPISGHVSLYWYRQALGQGPEFLTYFNYEAQQDKSGLPNDRFSAERPEGSISTLTIQRTEQRDSAMYRCASSPRQGVSGNTIYFGEGSWLTVV.